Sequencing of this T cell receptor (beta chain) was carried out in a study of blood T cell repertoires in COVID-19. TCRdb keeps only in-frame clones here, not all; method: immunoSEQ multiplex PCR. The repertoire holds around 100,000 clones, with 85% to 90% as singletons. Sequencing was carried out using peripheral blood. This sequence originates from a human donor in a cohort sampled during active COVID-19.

The CDR3 loop is CASSQDGYRDSTYEQYF. The CDR3 coding sequence is TGTGCCAGCAGCCAAGATGGGTACCGGGACAGTACCTACGAGCAGTACTTC. This rearrangement joins TRBV3-1 (or the pseudogene TRBV3-2) to TRBJ2-7; 7 bases align to TRBD1. Germline lookup yields CDR1 LGHDT and CDR2 YNNKEL (reference sequence). This CDR3 contains 17 residues. With 0 bases clipped from V and 2 bases from J, the junction kept 10 bases outside the gene matches.